The T cell receptor (beta chain) described here comes from a study of cytomegalovirus exposure and HLA in healthy donors. Study results and limitations: DRB1 showed the most TCR associations and HLA-C the fewest in a later analysis, as rates varied by HLA locus. Some V segments, including TRBV6-2 and TRBV6-3, were excluded as indistinguishable. In an earlier analysis, about 87% or about 30%: the productive usage of most TCR beta V segments.

Vbeta (60) and Jbeta (13) primers were used in the PCR. Libraries were prepared by immunoSEQ multiplex PCR; TCRdb keeps only in-frame clonotypes and omits some of them. Of approximately 190,000 clones in the sample, 75% to 80% were seen once. Per the germline V gene, CDR1 is SGDLS and CDR2 is YYNGEE. The CDR3 loop spans 14 amino acids. Comment on this clone: What it recognizes is unknown. An end of the junction does not agree with germline; a read error may underlie this.

Sample: PBMCs. The sequence derives from a woman in her thirties in good health and CMV-seropositive. The chain uses TRBV9 and TRBJ2-7; weak D call: TRBD2 (5 bases). The CDR3 region is CASSVAGRGFEQHF. The CDR3, as DNA: TGTGCCAGCAGCGTAGCCGGGCGCGGGTTTGAGCAGCACTTC. Together with reference TRBV9 and TRBJ2-7, the CDR3 gives the full variable domain: DSGVTQTPKHLITATGQRVTLRCSPRSGDLSVYWYQQSLDQGLQFLIQYYNGEERAKGNILERFSAQQFPDLHSELNLSSLELGDSALYFCASSVAGRGFEQHFGPGTRLTVT.